This TCR beta chain originates from a study of cytomegalovirus exposure and HLA in healthy donors. Study-level points and caveats: A later analysis found most CMV-associated TCR beta chains apparently HLA-restricted. The likely origin of a cluster of highly shared sequence variants was a sequencing artifact. Donor immune exposure was known only as CMV serostatus.

Comment on this clone: Its antigen is unknown.

With 60 Vbeta and 13 Jbeta primers, the PCR was carried out. Assay: immunoSEQ multiplex PCR; the TCRdb copy retains only in-frame clones and omits some. Seen here are tens of thousands of clones, roughly 80% observed once, and the top ten hold under 2.5%. The CDR3 sequence is 14 residues long. V shed 6 bases and J shed 5 bases, with 14 bases lying between them. Germline V gene data show CDR1 as KGHSH and CDR2 as LQKENI. Material: PBMCs. This TCR derives from a middle-aged man in good health and CMV-seronegative. The chain employs TRBV18 and TRBJ1-5; D gene ambiguous. The CDR3 is CASSGAIEDQPQHF. CDR3 nucleotides: TGTGCCAGCTCGGGAGCAATAGAGGATCAGCCCCAGCATTTT. Full variable domain (missing parts from reference TRBV18 and TRBJ1-5): NAGVMQNPRHLVRRRGQEARLRCSPMKGHSHVYWYRQLPEEGLKFMVYLQKENIIDESGMPKERFSAEFPKEGPSILRIQQVVRGDSAAYFCASSGAIEDQPQHFGDGTRLSIL.